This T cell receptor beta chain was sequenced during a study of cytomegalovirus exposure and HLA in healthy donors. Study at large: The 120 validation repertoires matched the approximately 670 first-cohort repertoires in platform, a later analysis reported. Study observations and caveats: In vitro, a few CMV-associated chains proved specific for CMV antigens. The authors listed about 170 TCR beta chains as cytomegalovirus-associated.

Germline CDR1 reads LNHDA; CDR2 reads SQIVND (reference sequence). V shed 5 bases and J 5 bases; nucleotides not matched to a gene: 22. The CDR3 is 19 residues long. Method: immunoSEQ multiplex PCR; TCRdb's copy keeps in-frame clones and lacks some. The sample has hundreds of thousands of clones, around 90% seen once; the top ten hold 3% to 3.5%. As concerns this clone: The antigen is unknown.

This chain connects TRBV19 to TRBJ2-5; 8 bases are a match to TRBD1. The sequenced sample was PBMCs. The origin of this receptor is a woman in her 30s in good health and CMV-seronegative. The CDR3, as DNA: TGTGCCAGTAGTCCCCAGAACAGGGGGATTCGATACCTACAGGAGACCCAGTACTTC. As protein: CASSPQNRGIRYLQETQYF.